These T cell receptor beta chains were read from a single sample in a study of control samples from healthy donors and cancer patients. Assay: immunoSEQ multiplex PCR; the TCRdb copy retains only in-frame clones and omits some. Among roughly 190,000 clones listed, approximately 91% were seen once. Sample: blood. All receptors derive from a man aged 30 to 45 in good health. Each CDR3 is given with its conserved first and last residue. The D gene is left open where the match is weak. Not all rows give a size; the values are once, few, many and, for expanded clones, a class.

D gene	V gene	clone size	J gene	CDR3 protein	CDR3 DNA
TRBD1	TRBV5-6	-	TRBJ1-2	CASSFNRGLANTF	TGTGCCAGCAGCTTTAACAGGGGGCTCGCCAACACCTTC
-	TRBV12-3/TRBV12-4	-	TRBJ1-2	CASSLTGDGYTF	TGTGCCAGCAGTTTAACCGGGGATGGCTACACCTTC
-	TRBV5-1	-	TRBJ2-2	CASSLDNYHANTGELFF	TGCGCCAGCAGCTTGGACAATTACCACGCGAACACCGGGGAGCTGTTTTTT
TRBD1	TRBV6-5	-	TRBJ1-2	CASRVNTGAKDGYTF	TGTGCCAGCAGGGTTAACACAGGGGCTAAGGATGGCTACACCTTC
TRBD1	TRBV10-1	-	TRBJ1-5	CASEGMTGSGPQHF	TGCGCCAGTGAAGGGATGACAGGGAGCGGTCCCCAGCATTTT
TRBD1	TRBV18	-	TRBJ1-1	CASSRQGQGIDTEAFF	TGTGCCAGCTCACGTCAGGGACAGGGGATTGACACTGAAGCTTTCTTT
-	TRBV19	once	TRBJ2-1	CASSIEGGPYNEQFF	TGTGCCAGTAGTATAGAAGGAGGGCCTTACAATGAGCAGTTCTTC
-	TRBV5-5	once	TRBJ2-1	CASSLIHNEQFF	TGTGCCAGCAGCTTAATACACAATGAGCAGTTCTTC
-	TRBV19	-	TRBJ1-2	CASTSWAGRDNSNYGYTF	TGTGCCAGTACCTCATGGGCGGGCCGAGATAACTCTAACTATGGCTACACCTTC
TRBD1	TRBV4-1	-	TRBJ1-1	CASSRRDSMNTEAFF	TGCGCCAGCAGCCGTAGGGACAGCATGAACACTGAAGCTTTCTTT
-	TRBV6-4	-	TRBJ1-1	CASSGSKGGTEAFF	TGTGCCAGCAGTGGGTCGAAGGGCGGCACTGAAGCTTTCTTT
-	TRBV6-5	-	TRBJ1-5	CASRDRGGNQPQHF	TGTGCCAGCAGGGACCGAGGGGGCAATCAGCCCCAGCATTTT
TRBD2	TRBV14	few	TRBJ2-7	CASSQEAGVLNEQYF	TGTGCCAGCAGCCAAGAAGCGGGGGTCCTTAACGAGCAGTACTTC
-	TRBV24-1	-	TRBJ2-1	CATSDHQYEQFF	TGTGCCACCAGTGACCACCAATATGAGCAGTTCTTC
TRBD1	TRBV19	-	TRBJ1-6	CASSIATGGGNSPLHF	TGTGCCAGTAGTATCGCTACAGGGGGCGGAAATTCACCCCTCCACTTT
TRBD1	TRBV5-4	-	TRBJ2-6	CASSLEGARANVLTF	TGTGCCAGCAGCTTGGAGGGGGCTAGGGCCAACGTCCTGACTTTC
TRBD1	TRBV2	-	TRBJ1-1	CASSRQQGTNTEAFF	TGTGCCAGCAGTAGACAACAGGGGACGAACACTGAAGCTTTCTTT
-	TRBV5-3	-	TRBJ2-3	CARSRVDTQYF	TGTGCCAGAAGCAGGGTAGATACGCAGTATTTT
-	TRBV7-3	-	TRBJ2-1	CASSLHMSSYNEQFF	TGTGCCAGCAGCTTACATATGAGCTCCTACAATGAGCAGTTCTTC
-	TRBV27	-	TRBJ1-3	CASSSPGNTIYF	TGTGCCAGCAGTTCCCCTGGGAACACCATATATTTT
-	TRBV5-6	-	TRBJ2-1	CASSLAPRQERDNEQFF	TGTGCCAGCAGCTTGGCCCCTAGACAGGAAAGGGACAATGAGCAGTTCTTC
-	TRBV5-6	-	TRBJ2-5	CASSPGLETQYF	TGTGCCAGCAGCCCGGGACTGGAGACCCAGTACTTC
-	TRBV4-1	-	TRBJ1-2	CASSQGILNYGYTF	TGCGCCAGCAGCCAAGGAATACTGAACTATGGCTACACCTTC
-	TRBV5-4	-	TRBJ1-2	CASSRSENYGYTF	TGTGCCAGCAGCCGGTCGGAAAACTATGGCTACACCTTC
TRBD1	TRBV6-2/TRBV6-3	-	TRBJ1-5	CASSLDRGSQPQHF	TGTGCCAGCAGCCTAGACAGGGGGAGCCAGCCCCAGCATTTT
-	TRBV10-1	-	TRBJ1-1	CATQRTRFGTEAFF	TGCGCCACCCAACGGACGCGGTTCGGCACTGAAGCTTTCTTT
TRBD1	TRBV28	-	TRBJ1-3	CASDRGPGNTIYF	TGTGCCAGCGACAGGGGGCCTGGAAACACCATATATTTT
-	TRBV27	-	TRBJ1-6	CASSSRAPLSYNSPLHF	TGTGCCAGCAGTTCCCGGGCCCCTCTGTCCTATAATTCACCCCTCCACTTT
TRBD1	TRBV12-3/TRBV12-4	-	TRBJ1-1	CASSTGTGTEAFF	TGTGCCAGCAGCACCGGGACAGGTACTGAAGCTTTCTTT